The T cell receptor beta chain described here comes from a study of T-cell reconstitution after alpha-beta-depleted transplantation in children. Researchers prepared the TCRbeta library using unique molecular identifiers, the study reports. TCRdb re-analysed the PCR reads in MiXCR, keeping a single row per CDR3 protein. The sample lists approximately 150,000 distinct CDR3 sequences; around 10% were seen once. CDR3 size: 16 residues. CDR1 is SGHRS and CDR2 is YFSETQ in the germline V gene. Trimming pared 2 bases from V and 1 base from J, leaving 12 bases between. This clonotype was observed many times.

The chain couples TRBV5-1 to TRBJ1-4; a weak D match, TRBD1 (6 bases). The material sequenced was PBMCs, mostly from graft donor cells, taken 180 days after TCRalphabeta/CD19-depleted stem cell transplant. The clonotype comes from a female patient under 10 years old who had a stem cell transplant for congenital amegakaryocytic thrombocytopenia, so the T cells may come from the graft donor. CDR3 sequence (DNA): TGCGCCAGCAGCTTCCTCGCACAGGGAACTAATGAAAAACTGTTTTTT. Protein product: CASSFLAQGTNEKLFF.